The 17 T cell receptor beta chains below come from one sample, sequenced in a study of blood T cell repertoires in COVID-19 (dated by TCRdb to 2018 to 2021). Library preparation used the immunoSEQ multiplex PCR assay. Drawn from immuneACCESS, this table holds only the in-frame rearrangements with V and J called that TCRdb kept. Clones are partly lost; checked studies trace under half to an unresolved V gene and leave the rest unexplained. The sample profile shows approximately 300,000 clones; approximately 89% of them were found once. Clones ranked in the top ten supply less than 2% of the sample. The sequenced material came from peripheral blood. Source of these receptors: a woman aged 25 to 39 with COVID-19, enrolled during active disease.

V is TRBV7-2 and J is TRBJ1-1, with D possibly being TRBD1 (6 bases). Germline values: CDR1 SGHTA, CDR2 FQGNSA. V lost 5 bases to trimming and J lost 4 bases, with 17 bases between them. This CDR3 spans 15 amino acids. The CDR3: CASSGLRGTRTEAFF. CDR3 bases: TGTGCCAGCAGCGGACTCAGGGGTACGCGCACTGAAGCTTTCTTT.

This clone was recorded only once. V and J are TRBV29-1 and TRBJ1-1; 7 bases fit TRBD1. This CDR3 is 11 amino acids long. From germline, CDR1 is SQVTM and CDR2 ANQGSEA. Trimming took 6 bases from V and 6 from J; bases not matched to a gene: 4. CDR3 in amino acids: CSVERGPEAFF. DNA of the CDR3: TGCAGCGTGGAAAGGGGGCCTGAAGCTTTCTTT.

This chain links TRBV11-2 with TRBJ1-2, with a weak D call TRBD1 (5 bases). Trimming shortened V by 1 base and J by 8 bases, and 11 bases separated the two germline ends. The CDR3 sequence is 13 residues long. Germline V gene lookup returns CDR1 SGHAT and CDR2 FQNNGV. The CDR3 DNA reads TGTGCCAGCAGCTTAGTCTCGGGGGAAGGCTACACCTTC. It translates to CASSLVSGEGYTF.

CDR3: CASSLERDQPQHF. The CDR3 nucleotides read TGTGCCAGCAGCCTCGAGAGGGATCAGCCCCAGCATTTT. This chain links TRBV7-9 with TRBJ1-5; no clear D. The CDR3 runs 13 residues. The V end was cut by 5 bases, the J end by 5 bases, with 10 bases between. Per germline, CDR1 SEHNR and CDR2 FQNEAQ (reference sequence).

This clone has only one observation. The chain recombines TRBV2 with TRBJ2-7; D may be TRBD2 (6 bases). This CDR3 contains 10 residues. The germline CDR1 and CDR2 sequences are SNHLY and FYNNEI. Trimming took 8 bases from V and 4 from J, leaving 6 bases between them. CDR3 nucleotide sequence: TGTGCCAGCCGGGGGTACGAGCAGTACGTC. Amino acids: CASRGYEQYV.

The chain's CDR3 is CASSASGGAGTDTQYF. CDR3 coding DNA: TGTGCCAGCAGCGCTAGCGGGGGGGCCGGCACAGATACGCAGTATTTT. The gene calls are TRBV9 and TRBJ2-3; 12 nucleotides match TRBD2. The CDR3 totals 16 residues. Losses at the gene ends were 3 bases for V and 1 base for J; bases not matched to a gene: 3. The V gene's germline CDR1 is SGDLS and CDR2 YYNGEE.

J is TRBJ1-1 and V is TRBV6-5; a possible D gene is TRBD1 (5 bases). The CDR3 has 12 residues. Germline V lookup: CDR1 MNHEY, CDR2 SVGAGI. V was shortened by 4 bases and J by 6 bases, with 9 bases between the two germline ends. The CDR3 loop is CASSSLTAEAFF. The CDR3 region has the DNA TGTGCCAGCAGTTCTCTGACAGCTGAAGCTTTCTTT.

The V and J genes are TRBV27 and TRBJ1-6, with 8 bases matching TRBD1. After removal of 11 bases from V and 7 bases from J, the junction contained 4 bases not matched to a gene. Germline V gene lookup returns CDR1 MNHEY and CDR2 SMNVEV (reference sequence). The CDR3 length is 12 residues. The CDR3 reads CAARDRNSPLHF. The CDR3 DNA is TGTGCCGCCCGGGACAGGAATTCACCCCTCCACTTT.

The J gene is TRBJ2-7, the V gene TRBV11-2; 7 bases match TRBD2. The trim removed 6 bases at V and 5 bases at J, leaving 10 bases unmatched. The CDR3 extends over 14 amino acids. In germline, CDR1 is SGHAT, CDR2 FQNNGV. The CDR3 nucleotides read TGTGCCAGCAGTTACCGGGGGGTTGATAACGAGCAGTACGTC. This translates into CASSYRGVDNEQYV.

V gene TRBV5-1 combines with J gene TRBJ2-2; D gene ambiguous. Germline CDR1 and CDR2: SGHRS and YFSETQ. CDR3 length: 15 amino acids. Between the trimmed V and J ends, which lost 0 bases and 0 bases, there was a span of 6 bases. The CDR3 DNA reads as TGCGCCAGCAGCTTGGGGCAGACGAACACCGGGGAGCTGTTTTTT. Its translation: CASSLGQTNTGELFF.

The chain uses TRBV3-1 (or the pseudogene TRBV3-2) and TRBJ2-5; 10 bases align to TRBD1. Germline V gene lookup returns CDR1 LGHDT and CDR2 YNNKEL (reference sequence). The CDR3 contains 18 residues. The J segment lost 7 bases and the V segment lost 1 base, leaving 15 bases of the junction unmatched. The CDR3 coding sequence is TGTGCCAGCAGCCAAGCGACAGGGGGCGGGCATAGGGACGGGACCCAGTACTTC. Translating it yields CASSQATGGGHRDGTQYF.

This clone was seen at least ten times. CDR3 in amino acids: CASSLVEGGFYGYTF. CDR3 nucleotides: TGTGCCAGCAGCTTAGTAGAGGGCGGATTTTATGGCTACACCTTC. The rearrangement joins TRBV7-6 to TRBJ1-2; unclear D gene. The length of the CDR3 is 15 residues. Trimming removed 1 base from V and 5 bases from J, with 14 bases in between. Germline V gives CDR1 SGHVS, CDR2 FNYEAQ. Filled out from reference TRBV7-6 and TRBJ1-2, the complete variable domain reads GAGVSQSPRYKVTKRGQDVALRCDPISGHVSLYWYRQALGQGPEFLTYFNYEAQQDKSGLPNDRFSAERPEGSISTLTIQRTEQRDSAMYRCASSLVEGGFYGYTFGSGTRLTVV.

On this clone: The sample has other DNA sequences that encode this CDR3 too. This sequence joins TRBV28 and TRBJ2-3; 13 bases fit TRBD2. V dropped 6 bases and J dropped 4; count of bases not matched to a gene: 4. Germline lookup yields CDR1 MDHEN and CDR2 SYDVKM. This CDR3 contains 15 residues. The CDR3 nucleotides read TGTGCCAGCAGCCTAGGACTAGCGGGGGCAGATACGCAGTATTTT. It codes for CASSLGLAGADTQYF.

The chain is built from TRBV5-1 and TRBJ2-2; D is possibly TRBD2 (5 bases). The length of the CDR3 is 14 residues. V lost 4 bases and J lost 1, with 8 bases in between. The germline V gene encodes CDR1 SGHRS and CDR2 YFSETQ. The CDR3 loop reads CASSRAGNTGELFF. As DNA, the CDR3 is TGCGCCAGCAGCAGGGCGGGGAACACCGGGGAGCTGTTTTTT.

CDR3 coding DNA: TGTGCCAGCAGCCAAGGGCTGCCCGGGGAGCTGTTTTTT. Translated: CASSQGLPGELFF. The chain combines TRBV3-1 (or the pseudogene TRBV3-2) with TRBJ2-2; no clear D. CDR1 is LGHDT, CDR2 YNNKEL, per germline (reference sequence). This CDR3 contains 13 residues. Trimming removed 1 base at V and 6 bases at J, with 6 bases between.

The rearrangement links TRBV2 to TRBJ2-7; 7 bases are a match to TRBD1. The CDR3 length is 13 residues. Germline V gene lookup returns CDR1 SNHLY and CDR2 FYNNEI. V shed 6 bases, J shed 1 base, and the junction held 3 bases outside the gene matches. The CDR3 region has the DNA TGTGCCAGCAGCGGGACAGATTCCTACGAGCAGTACTTC. This codes for CASSGTDSYEQYF.

V and J are TRBV11-2 and TRBJ2-7; 14 bases fit TRBD2. The CDR3 contains 15 residues. With 4 bases clipped from V and 2 bases from J, the junction kept 1 base outside the gene matches. From germline, CDR1 is SGHAT and CDR2 FQNNGV. The DNA of the CDR3 is TGTGCCAGCAGCTCGGGACTAGCGGGGGCCTACGAGCAGTACGTC. Protein sequence: CASSSGLAGAYEQYV.